The 14 T cell receptor beta chains below were found in one sample sequenced in a study of beta chain features in type 1 diabetes. Every isolated RNA sample was fully reverse transcribed, so sequencing captured expressed TCRB transcripts. The protocol was immunoSEQ multiplex PCR, while the TCRdb copy is restricted to in-frame clones and leaves out a portion. This table has hundreds of thousands of clones, 9.6% appearing once. The sample was naive CD4+ T cells from blood. The receptor source for this set is a woman aged 18-29 years in good health.

The gene calls are TRBV18 and TRBJ1-2; D is undetermined. The germline V gene has CDR1 KGHSH and CDR2 LQKENI. The CDR3 is 14 amino acids. Trimming took off 0 bases at V and 4 bases at J, with 9 bases between the two ends. The CDR3 loop reads CASSPPLQIYGYTF. The CDR3 DNA reads as TGTGCCAGCTCACCACCGTTACAGATCTATGGCTACACCTTC.

This sequence joins TRBV5-1 and TRBJ2-3, with a weak D call TRBD2 (5 bases). The CDR3 has 15 residues. The germline V and J ends were trimmed by 9 bases and 4 bases, with 21 bases remaining between them. In germline, CDR1 is SGHRS, CDR2 YFSETQ. CDR3 coding DNA: TGCGCCACCCCCCGAGGGATAGCGCGAGCAGATACGCAGTATTTT. Translated, it gives CATPRGIARADTQYF.

This clone was seen only a few times. The CDR3 coding sequence is TGTGCCAGCAGCTCTACAGGGGGCCGCGAAAAACTGTTTTTT. Protein: CASSSTGGREKLFF. This sequence joins TRBV7-9 and TRBJ1-4, with 9 bases lining up with TRBD1. J was trimmed by 8 bases and V by 4 bases; bases with no gene match: 5. CDR3 length: 14 residues. Germline-derived CDR1 and CDR2 are SEHNR and FQNEAQ (reference sequence).

This chain connects TRBV7-9 to TRBJ1-3; the D is unclear. V was trimmed by 4 bases and J by 0 bases, leaving 4 bases between them. This CDR3 comprises 13 residues. CDR1 and CDR2 from the germline V gene are SEHNR and FQNEAQ (reference sequence). The CDR3 sequence is CASSSNSGNTIYF. CDR3 sequence (DNA): TGTGCCAGCAGCTCTAACTCTGGAAACACCATATATTTT.

This chain uses TRBV5-1 with TRBJ2-1; D unclear. V dropped 2 bases and J dropped 2 bases, with 11 bases sitting between them. Germline V gene data show CDR1 as SGHRS and CDR2 as YFSETQ. This CDR3 contains 15 residues. The DNA for the CDR3 is TGCGCCAGCAGCTTAGGCAGACGGGCCTACAATGAGCAGTTCTTC. It encodes CASSLGRRAYNEQFF. Based on the CDR3 plus reference TRBV5-1 and TRBJ2-1, the full variable domain is KAGVTQTPRYLIKTRGQQVTLSCSPISGHRSVSWYQQTPGQGLQFLFEYFSETQRNKGNFPGRFSGRQFSNSRSEMNVSTLELGDSALYLCASSLGRRAYNEQFFGPGTRLTVL.

The V and J genes are TRBV28 and TRBJ2-3; TRBD2 aligns across 15 bases. This CDR3 is built from 17 residues. Germline V gives CDR1 MDHEN, CDR2 SYDVKM. V was pared by 3 bases and J by 4 bases, with 5 bases of the junction left unmatched. In nucleotides, the CDR3 is TGTGCCAGCAGTTTGGGGACTAGCGGGAGGACCCCAGATACGCAGTATTTT. Translated, it gives CASSLGTSGRTPDTQYF.

In this sample, this clone turned up a few times. The chain employs TRBV5-4 and TRBJ1-6; 8 nucleotides align to TRBD1. CDR3 size: 16 residues. Losses at the gene ends were 4 bases for V and 9 bases for J; bases not matched to a gene: 12. Germline V gene sequence: CDR1 SGHNT, CDR2 YYREEE (reference sequence). CDR3 sequence: CASSTTGAQLPSPLHF. Written as DNA, the CDR3 is TGTGCCAGCAGCACGACAGGGGCCCAGCTCCCTTCACCCCTCCACTTT.

In this sample, this clone turned up a few times. V gene TRBV5-1 combines with J gene TRBJ2-6; D remains unclear. This CDR3 has 15 residues. Germline loops: CDR1 SGHRS, CDR2 YFSETQ. The V and J ends lost 5 bases and 0 bases respectively, with 9 bases between them. CDR3 in DNA: TGCGCCAGCAGACAGATCCACTCTGGGGCCAACGTCCTGACTTTC. It encodes CASRQIHSGANVLTF.

This clone was detected only a few times. The V call is TRBV6-5, the J call TRBJ2-3; D might be TRBD2 (5 bases). Germline V gives CDR1 MNHEY, CDR2 SVGAGI. V was clipped by 10 bases and J by 6 bases, with 17 bases between them. The CDR3 has 13 amino acids. CDR3 in DNA: TGTGCCACCCGACCAACGGGGTTGGATACGCAGTATTTT. Protein: CATRPTGLDTQYF.

The V call is TRBV19, the J call TRBJ1-2; TRBD1 aligns across 8 bases. The CDR3 consists of 13 residues. With 3 bases clipped from V and 6 bases from J, the junction kept 3 bases outside the gene matches. From germline, CDR1 is LNHDA and CDR2 SQIVND (reference sequence). The chain's CDR3 is CASSIRQGNGYTF. The CDR3 DNA follows: TGTGCCAGTAGTATTAGACAGGGGAATGGCTACACCTTC.

This clone was counted only a few times. V gene TRBV21-1 combines with J gene TRBJ2-7; TRBD1, the table's D call, was not compared with the DNA. TRBV21-1 is given as a pseudogene. CDR3 length equals 15 residues. The CDR3 DNA reads TGTGCCAGCAGCAAAGCCCCGGACACGGCTCGGGAGCAGTACTTC. Its translation: CASSKAPDTAREQYF.

This clone was counted only a few times. V is TRBV7-3 and J is TRBJ1-1, with D possibly TRBD1 on 5 matching bases. CDR1 and CDR2 (germline): SGHTA, FQGTGA. The CDR3 extends over 15 amino acids. V was pared by 2 bases and J by 3 bases, with 13 bases between. Written as DNA, the CDR3 is TGTGCCAGCAGCTTAGAGGGCGGGACGCACACTGAAGCTTTCTTT. The encoded protein is CASSLEGGTHTEAFF.

This clone was observed a handful of times. The rearrangement links TRBV5-1 to TRBJ1-1, with 7 bases fitting TRBD1. The CDR3 consists of 15 residues. V lost 4 bases to trimming and J lost 1 base; unmatched junction nucleotides: 7. CDR1 and CDR2 (germline): SGHRS, YFSETQ. DNA of the CDR3: TGCGCCAGCAGCCTAATGGGACAGAAGAACACTGAAGCTTTCTTT. Translated: CASSLMGQKNTEAFF. Looking up the rest from reference TRBV5-1 and TRBJ1-1 gives the full variable domain: KAGVTQTPRYLIKTRGQQVTLSCSPISGHRSVSWYQQTPGQGLQFLFEYFSETQRNKGNFPGRFSGRQFSNSRSEMNVSTLELGDSALYLCASSLMGQKNTEAFFGQGTRLTVV.

This clone was recorded a few times. CDR3 amino acids: CASSPGQGETQYF. CDR3 nucleotide sequence: TGTGCCAGCAGCCCCGGACAGGGGGAGACCCAGTACTTC. The gene calls are TRBV7-3 and TRBJ2-5, with 9 bases that match TRBD1. The CDR3 loop spans 13 amino acids. Germline assignment: CDR1 SGHTA and CDR2 FQGTGA. V lost 5 bases and J lost 5; bases outside the gene matches: 3.